These 32 T cell receptor beta chains were all obtained from the same sample, sequenced in a study of CD8+ T cells in alopecia areata. Sequencing relied on a cDNA template that was reverse transcribed from extracted RNA. Only in-frame clones appear in the TCRdb table, and some are missing; sequencing was by immunoSEQ multiplex PCR. This table holds some 240,000 clones, around 62% found once. This specimen was CD4+ T cells sorted from blood, taken at week 0. These receptors all stem from a human donor with alopecia areata.

This clone was counted many times. The chain employs TRBV5-1 and TRBJ1-1; D not certain. V was clipped by 4 bases and J by 0 bases, with 22 bases between them. Germline values: CDR1 SGHRS, CDR2 YFSETQ. This CDR3 has 18 amino acids. The CDR3 here is CASSEYLRTAPMNTEAFF. CDR3 coding DNA: TGCGCCAGCAGCGAATATTTGAGGACCGCCCCGATGAACACTGAAGCTTTCTTT.

This clone was seen just once. The chain recombines TRBV18 with TRBJ1-1; TRBD1 matches 8 bases. The CDR3 is 13 amino acids. V was clipped by 1 base and J by 13 bases; unmatched bases: 8. Germline values: CDR1 KGHSH, CDR2 LQKENI. The CDR3 loop is CASSPQTGVFVFF. CDR3 coding DNA: TGTGCCAGCTCACCACAGACAGGGGTTTTTGTTTTCTTT.

J is TRBJ2-3 and V is TRBV6-1; perhaps TRBD1 as D (6 bases). V was cut by 0 bases and J by 6 bases, with 16 bases left in between. This CDR3 is 16 amino acids long. Germline lookup yields CDR1 MNHNS and CDR2 SASEGT. The CDR3 DNA sequence: TGTGCCAGCAGTGAAGCGGACAGCCCCGGAGTCGATACGCAGTATTTT. It codes for CASSEADSPGVDTQYF.

The CDR3 sequence is CASMTQSRGSEQYF. The CDR3 nucleotides are TGTGCCAGCATGACCCAAAGCAGGGGCTCGGAGCAGTACTTC. V usage is TRBV6-1 and J usage is TRBJ2-7, with D perhaps matching TRBD1 (6 bases). CDR3 length: 14 residues. Germline V gene sequence: CDR1 MNHNS, CDR2 SASEGT. The germline V and J ends were trimmed by 7 bases and 7 bases, with 20 bases remaining between them.

V usage is TRBV25-1 and J usage is TRBJ1-1; TRBD1 might be the D (5 bases). V was clipped by 2 bases and J by 7 bases, with 8 bases between them. Germline V gives CDR1 MGHDK, CDR2 SYGVNS. CDR3 size: 12 residues. The CDR3 sequence is CASSERGFEAFF. The CDR3, as DNA: TGTGCCAGCAGTGAAAGGGGATTTGAAGCTTTCTTT.

Only a few counts were recorded for this clone. The chain couples TRBV7-2 to TRBJ2-1; 12 bases match TRBD2. The junction had 6 bases not matched to a gene; V was cut back by 9 bases and J by 9 bases. Germline V lookup: CDR1 SGHTA, CDR2 FQGNSA. This CDR3 comprises 13 residues. CDR3 nucleotide sequence: TGTGCCAGTGGACTAGCGGGGTTTAGTGAGCAGTTCTTC. Protein: CASGLAGFSEQFF.

This clone was found a few times. This chain joins TRBV18 and TRBJ1-1; D may be TRBD1 (5 bases). There are 14 residues in the CDR3. The germline V and J ends were trimmed by 3 bases and 3 bases, with 11 bases remaining between them. From germline, CDR1 is KGHSH and CDR2 LQKENI. CDR3 coding DNA: TGTGCCAGCTCACCGCGAAGGGGCGACACTGAAGCTTTCTTT. Its translation is CASSPRRGDTEAFF. The full variable domain, in which reference TRBV18 and TRBJ1-1 provide the parts outside the CDR3, is NAGVMQNPRHLVRRRGQEARLRCSPMKGHSHVYWYRQLPEEGLKFMVYLQKENIIDESGMPKERFSAEFPKEGPSILRIQQVVRGDSAAYFCASSPRRGDTEAFFGQGTRLTVV.

The CDR3 DNA is TGTGCCAGCAGTGAATCAGGACTAGCGGGAGTAGAGACCCAGTACTTC. This translates into CASSESGLAGVETQYF. V usage is TRBV6-1 and J usage is TRBJ2-5; TRBD2 matches at 13 bases. Per the germline V gene, CDR1 is MNHNS and CDR2 is SASEGT. Trimming cost V 2 bases and J 4 bases; bases outside gene matches: 4. This CDR3 has 16 residues.

V and J are TRBV2 and TRBJ1-6; no reliable D call. From germline, CDR1 is SNHLY and CDR2 FYNNEI. This CDR3 has 13 residues. Trimming took off 6 bases at V and 12 bases at J, with 15 bases between the two ends. The CDR3 DNA sequence: TGTGCCAGCAGCCTAGAGGGAGTGAAACCCCTCCACTTT. This codes for CASSLEGVKPLHF.

This clone was recorded only once. This rearrangement joins TRBV30 to TRBJ1-2; tentative D call: TRBD1 (6 bases). This CDR3 contains 13 residues. Deletions cut 4 bases from V and 4 bases from J, with 13 bases between. The germline CDR1 and CDR2 sequences are GTSNPN and SVGIG (reference sequence). The CDR3 region has the DNA TGTGCCTGGATGGGGGGCGCGGGCTATGGCTACACCTTC. It codes for CAWMGGAGYGYTF. The entire variable domain, with the rest obtained from reference TRBV30 and TRBJ1-2, is as follows: SQTIHQWPATLVQPVGSPLSLECTVEGTSNPNLYWYRQAAGRGLQLLFYSVGIGQISSEVPQNLSASRPQDRQFILSSKKLLLSDSGFYLCAWMGGAGYGYTFGSGTRLTVV.

The chain is built from TRBV30 and TRBJ1-2, with a weak D call TRBD1 (6 bases). Trimming took 5 bases from V and 7 from J, leaving 17 bases between them. CDR1 and CDR2 (germline): GTSNPN, SVGIG (reference sequence). The CDR3 contains 13 residues. The CDR3 DNA sequence: TGTGCCTGGGGTGAAGGGGGGAGTACTGGCTACACCTTC. The encoded protein is CAWGEGGSTGYTF.

The gene calls are TRBV6-5 and TRBJ1-2, with no clear D. This CDR3 spans 16 amino acids. Germline-derived CDR1 and CDR2 are MNHEY and SVGAGI. Trimming removed 2 bases at V and 3 bases at J, with 16 bases between. CDR3 residues: CASSYQPVLADYGYTF. CDR3 sequence (DNA): TGTGCCAGCAGTTACCAACCCGTCTTGGCGGACTATGGCTACACCTTC.

This chain joins TRBV11-2 and TRBJ2-3; D is possibly TRBD1 (5 bases). This CDR3 region has 15 residues. Germline CDR1 is SGHAT and CDR2 is FQNNGV. V shed 3 bases and J shed 5 bases, with 15 bases lying between them. CDR3 loop: CASSFLLAGQDTQYF. CDR3 DNA sequence: TGTGCCAGCAGCTTTTTGTTGGCAGGACAAGATACGCAGTATTTT.

The rearrangement joins TRBV9 to TRBJ2-6, with TRBD1 matching over 7 bases. The length of the CDR3 is 17 residues. Per the germline V gene, CDR1 is SGDLS and CDR2 is YYNGEE. With V trimmed by 4 bases and J by 1 base, 8 bases remained unmatched. The CDR3 nucleotides read TGTGCCAGCAGCCCGAGGGACAGAGAATCTGGGGCCAACGTCCTGACTTTC. Encoded protein: CASSPRDRESGANVLTF.

The chain recombines TRBV6-1 with TRBJ1-2; maybe TRBD1 (5 bases). Looked up from germline, CDR1 is MNHNS and CDR2 is SASEGT. The CDR3 is made up of 13 amino acids. Deletions cut 1 base from V and 8 bases from J, with 11 bases between. In nucleotides, the CDR3 is TGTGCCAGCAGTGAAGTCCAGGGAGGAGGCTACACCTTC. It is translated as CASSEVQGGGYTF.

The genes are TRBV7-2 and TRBJ2-1; D possibly corresponds to TRBD2 (6 bases). Trimming shortened V by 10 bases and J by 3 bases, and 16 bases separated the two germline ends. Germline V gene data show CDR1 as SGHTA and CDR2 as FQGNSA. This CDR3 comprises 14 residues. This chain's CDR3 is CATEEGLVYNEQFF. The CDR3 bases are TGTGCCACCGAAGAGGGACTGGTCTACAATGAGCAGTTCTTC.

The rearrangement links TRBV9 to TRBJ1-6; D not certain. This CDR3 comprises 15 residues. Germline V gene lookup returns CDR1 SGDLS and CDR2 YYNGEE. V lost 0 bases, J lost 10 bases, and 14 bases lay in between. The CDR3 DNA reads TGTGCCAGCAGCGTAGGGAACCGAGCAAGCTCACCCCTCCACTTT. Its protein is CASSVGNRASSPLHF.

The table lists this clone with a few counts. The chain recombines TRBV5-4 with TRBJ1-4, with TRBD1 matching over 8 bases. Germline V CDR1 and CDR2: SGHNT, YYREEE (reference sequence). J lost 0 bases, V lost 4 bases, and 5 bases had no gene match. The CDR3 spans 16 residues. DNA of the CDR3: TGTGCCAGCAGCCCGGGACAGGTCGCAACTAATGAAAAACTGTTTTTT. This translates into CASSPGQVATNEKLFF.

The chain couples TRBV6-4 to TRBJ2-2; no firm D call. Germline CDR1 and CDR2: MRHNA and SNTAGT. Trimming took off 6 bases at V and 6 bases at J, with 14 bases between the two ends. The CDR3 consists of 14 residues. The CDR3 loop reads CASRQDRTAGELFF. CDR3 sequence (DNA): TGTGCCAGCAGACAAGATCGTACAGCCGGGGAGCTGTTTTTT.

The chain is built from TRBV5-6 and TRBJ2-7; D could derive from TRBD1 or TRBD2 (5 bases each). CDR1 is SGHDT, CDR2 YYEEEE, per germline. The CDR3 has 17 amino acids. V shed 0 bases and J shed 2 bases, with 18 bases lying between them. The CDR3 sequence is CASSLESGLKNTYEQYF. DNA of the CDR3: TGTGCCAGCAGCTTGGAATCGGGGCTGAAGAACACCTACGAGCAGTACTTC. The full variable domain, rest sourced from reference TRBV5-6 and TRBJ2-7, is DAGVTQSPTHLIKTRGQQVTLRCSPKSGHDTVSWYQQALGQGPQFIFQYYEEEERQRGNFPDRFSGHQFPNYSSELNVNALLLGDSALYLCASSLESGLKNTYEQYFGPGTRLTVT.

Notes on this clone: This CDR3 is also generated by other DNA sequences in the sample. The genes are TRBV10-3 and TRBJ2-7, with unresolved D. The germline V gene has CDR1 ENHRY and CDR2 SYGVKD. The CDR3 sequence is 15 residues long. V was pared by 0 bases and J by 1 base, with 10 bases between. The CDR3 loop reads CAISESFSLSYEQYF. CDR3 nucleotides: TGTGCCATCAGTGAGTCTTTTAGCCTGTCCTACGAGCAGTACTTC.

The V and J genes are TRBV30 and TRBJ1-1; D unclear. Trimming cost V 2 bases and J 0 bases, with 13 bases left between them. The CDR3 runs to 15 residues. Germline V gene sequence: CDR1 GTSNPN, CDR2 SVGIG (reference sequence). The CDR3 is CAWSTPRGLNTEAFF. CDR3 sequence (DNA): TGTGCCTGGAGTACCCCCCGTGGGCTGAACACTGAAGCTTTCTTT.

This sequence joins TRBV2 and TRBJ1-5, with D uncertain. CDR1 and CDR2 (germline): SNHLY, FYNNEI. The CDR3 extends over 14 amino acids. The ends were cut back, 5 bases at V and 3 bases at J, with 11 bases in the middle. CDR3 DNA sequence: TGTGCCAGCAGTCTGGAACAGATCAATCAGCCCCAGCATTTT. Its protein product is CASSLEQINQPQHF. The variable domain in full, completed from reference TRBV2 and TRBJ1-5, reads EPEVTQTPSHQVTQMGQEVILRCVPISNHLYFYWYRQILGQKVEFLVSFYNNEISEKSEIFDDQFSVERPDGSNFTLKIRSTKLEDSAMYFCASSLEQINQPQHFGDGTRLSIL.

The CDR3 nucleotides read TGTGCCAGCAGCGGAGGCTATAGGCTCGATTCACCCCTCCACTTT. It yields the protein CASSGGYRLDSPLHF. The J gene is TRBJ1-6, the V gene TRBV5-6; D is unresolved. The CDR3 contains 15 residues. Trimming cost V 4 bases and J 8 bases, with 16 bases left between them. CDR1 and CDR2 (germline): SGHDT, YYEEEE.

The chain combines TRBV6-5 with TRBJ1-1; no definite D call. CDR1 is MNHEY, CDR2 SVGAGI, per germline. Trimming stripped 2 bases from V and 5 bases from J, with 9 bases between. The CDR3 is 13 residues long. The CDR3 reads CASSYRVRTEAFF. The CDR3 bases are TGTGCCAGCAGTTACAGGGTGAGGACTGAAGCTTTCTTT.

This clone was picked up many times. The gene calls are TRBV18 and TRBJ2-2; 8 bases agree with TRBD2. From germline, CDR1 is KGHSH and CDR2 LQKENI. The CDR3 sequence is 17 residues long. The J segment lost 0 bases and the V segment lost 0 bases, leaving 3 bases of the junction unmatched. CDR3 coding DNA: TGTGCCAGCTCACCACCGACCGGGGGGGCGAACACCGGGGAGCTGTTTTTT. This sequence encodes CASSPPTGGANTGELFF.

The rearrangement links TRBV30 to TRBJ1-3, with unresolved D. Germline V gene lookup returns CDR1 GTSNPN and CDR2 SVGIG (reference sequence). Trimming took 0 bases from V and 0 from J, leaving 6 bases between them. The CDR3 covers 14 residues. The CDR3 here is CAWSVQYSGNTIYF. The CDR3, as DNA: TGTGCCTGGAGTGTACAGTACTCTGGAAACACCATATATTTT.

This clone was counted ten times or more. V and J are TRBV6-5 and TRBJ2-7; possible D gene TRBD1, 7 bases. The CDR3 length is 15 residues. The germline V gene has CDR1 MNHEY and CDR2 SVGAGI. Trimming cost V 5 bases and J 5 bases, with 19 bases left between them. The CDR3 is CASSTRQGGQDEQYF. CDR3 DNA sequence: TGTGCCAGCAGTACCAGACAGGGAGGTCAGGACGAGCAGTACTTC.

This chain links TRBV30 with TRBJ1-2, with D possibly being TRBD1 (5 bases). V lost 0 bases and J lost 2, with 10 bases in between. Germline V gene data show CDR1 as GTSNPN and CDR2 as SVGIG (reference sequence). The CDR3 is 14 residues long. This CDR3 reads CAWSVQAGNYGYTF. As DNA, the CDR3 is TGTGCCTGGAGTGTACAGGCAGGGAACTATGGCTACACCTTC.

This chain links TRBV9 with TRBJ2-1; 10 positions agree with TRBD2. This CDR3 region has 14 residues. Germline trimming cut 4 bases from V and 4 bases from J; bases unmatched to any gene: 2. CDR1 and CDR2 (germline): SGDLS, YYNGEE. The CDR3 spells CASSIAGGYNEQFF. The CDR3 DNA is TGTGCCAGCAGCATAGCGGGGGGTTACAATGAGCAGTTCTTC.

The chain links TRBV7-9 to TRBJ2-1; perhaps TRBD1 as D (5 bases). This CDR3 is 13 amino acids long. Germline V CDR1 and CDR2: SEHNR, FQNEAQ (reference sequence). Trimming took off 3 bases at V and 9 bases at J, with 12 bases between the two ends. The CDR3 loop reads CASSFTGVGEQFF. DNA of the CDR3: TGTGCCAGCAGCTTCACAGGAGTCGGTGAGCAGTTCTTC.

The chain combines TRBV25-1 with TRBJ1-2; 7 bases align to TRBD1. The CDR3 spans 16 residues. V lost 5 bases to trimming and J lost 2 bases; unmatched junction nucleotides: 11. Germline V CDR1 and CDR2: MGHDK, SYGVNS. The CDR3 region is CASSPQGGRLNYGYTF. Here the CDR3 DNA reads TGTGCCAGCAGTCCTCAAGGGGGCCGACTGAACTATGGCTACACCTTC.